This TCR beta chain was sequenced in a study of blood T cell repertoires in COVID-19. Study at large: T cells, B-cell-depleted T cells, or PBMCs provided the cDNA or gDNA that served as material.

Only one count was recorded for this clone. CDR1 LNHDA and CDR2 SQIVND come from the germline V gene (reference sequence). This CDR3 has 17 residues. The V end was cut by 5 bases, the J end by 0 bases, with 17 bases between. Clones were read by immunoSEQ multiplex PCR, and TCRdb kept only the in-frame ones, dropping some. This sample yields approximately 230,000 clones, of which 70% to 90% are seen a single time; 2% to 2.5% belongs to the top ten. This clonotype originated in a man aged 25-45 years who had recovered from COVID-19. The sequencing input was peripheral blood. This chain connects TRBV19 to TRBJ2-1; a weak D match, TRBD2 (7 bases). CDR3 sequence (DNA): TGTGCCAGTAGTCCCGCGGGGGCTCTGAGCTCCTACAATGAGCAGTTCTTC. It specifies CASSPAGALSSYNEQFF. The complete variable domain, with remaining parts taken from reference TRBV19 and TRBJ2-1, reads DGGITQSPKYLFRKEGQNVTLSCEQNLNHDAMYWYRQDPGQGLRLIYYSQIVNDFQKGDIAEGYSVSREKKESFPLTVTSAQKNPTAFYLCASSPAGALSSYNEQFFGPGTRLTVL.